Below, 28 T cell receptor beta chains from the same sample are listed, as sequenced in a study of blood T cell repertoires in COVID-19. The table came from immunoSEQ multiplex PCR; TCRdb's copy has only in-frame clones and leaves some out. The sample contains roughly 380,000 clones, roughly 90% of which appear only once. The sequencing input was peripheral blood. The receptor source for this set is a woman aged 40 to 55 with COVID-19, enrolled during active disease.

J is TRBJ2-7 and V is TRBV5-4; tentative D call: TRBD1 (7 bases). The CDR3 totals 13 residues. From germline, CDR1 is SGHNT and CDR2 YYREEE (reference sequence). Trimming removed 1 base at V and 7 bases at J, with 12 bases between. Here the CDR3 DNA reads TGTGCCAGCAGCTTGTCAGGGGGGATGGAGCAGTACTTC. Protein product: CASSLSGGMEQYF.

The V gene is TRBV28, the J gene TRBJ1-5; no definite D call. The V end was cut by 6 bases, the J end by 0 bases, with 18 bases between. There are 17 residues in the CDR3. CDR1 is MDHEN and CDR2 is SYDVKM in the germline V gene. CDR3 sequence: CASSPRLNRYSNQPQHF. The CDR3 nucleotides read TGTGCCAGCAGCCCACGACTCAATAGGTATAGCAATCAGCCCCAGCATTTT.

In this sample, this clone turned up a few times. CDR3 in amino acids: CASSDGTGIRGNTIYF. The CDR3 bases are TGTGCCAGCAGCGACGGAACAGGGATACGTGGAAACACCATATATTTT. V usage is TRBV5-5 and J usage is TRBJ1-3, with TRBD1 as a possible D gene (6 bases). CDR3 length: 16 residues. CDR1 and CDR2 (germline): SGHKS, YYEKEE (reference sequence). The ends were cut back, 4 bases at V and 3 bases at J, with 17 bases in the middle.

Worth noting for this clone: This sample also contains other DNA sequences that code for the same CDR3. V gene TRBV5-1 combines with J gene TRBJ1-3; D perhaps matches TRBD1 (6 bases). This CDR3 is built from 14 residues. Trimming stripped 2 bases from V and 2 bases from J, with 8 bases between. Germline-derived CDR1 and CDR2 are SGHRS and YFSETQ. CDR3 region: CASSLQGPGNTIYF. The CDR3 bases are TGCGCCAGCAGCTTACAGGGACCTGGAAACACCATATATTTT.

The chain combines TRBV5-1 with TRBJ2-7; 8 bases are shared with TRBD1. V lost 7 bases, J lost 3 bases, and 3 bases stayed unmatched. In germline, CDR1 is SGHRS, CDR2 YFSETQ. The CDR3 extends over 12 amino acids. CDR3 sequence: CASGTGNYEQYF. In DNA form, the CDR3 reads TGCGCCAGCGGGACAGGTAACTACGAGCAGTACTTC.

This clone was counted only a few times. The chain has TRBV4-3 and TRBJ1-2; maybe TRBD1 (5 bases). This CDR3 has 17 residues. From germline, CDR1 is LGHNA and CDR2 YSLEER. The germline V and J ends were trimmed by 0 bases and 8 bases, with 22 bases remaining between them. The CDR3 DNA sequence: TGCGCCAGCAGCCAAGAAAGTTGGTTAGGGGATTTGGGGGGCTACACCTTC. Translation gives CASSQESWLGDLGGYTF.

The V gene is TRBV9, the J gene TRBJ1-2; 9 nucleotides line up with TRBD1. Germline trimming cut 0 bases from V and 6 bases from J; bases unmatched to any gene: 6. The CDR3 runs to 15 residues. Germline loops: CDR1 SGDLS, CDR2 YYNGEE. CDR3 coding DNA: TGTGCCAGCAGCGTAGGGACAGGGGTCGACCATGGCTACACCTTC. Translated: CASSVGTGVDHGYTF.

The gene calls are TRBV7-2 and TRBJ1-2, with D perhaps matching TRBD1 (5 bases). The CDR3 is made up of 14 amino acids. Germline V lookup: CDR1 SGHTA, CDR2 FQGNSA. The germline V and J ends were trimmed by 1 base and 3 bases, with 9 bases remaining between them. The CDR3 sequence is CASSLVVRDYGYTF. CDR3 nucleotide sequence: TGTGCCAGCAGCTTAGTAGTCAGGGACTATGGCTACACCTTC.

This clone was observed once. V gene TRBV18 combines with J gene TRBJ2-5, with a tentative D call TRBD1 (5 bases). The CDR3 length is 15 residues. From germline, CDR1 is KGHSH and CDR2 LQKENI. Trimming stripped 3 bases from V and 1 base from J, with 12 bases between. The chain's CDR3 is CASSPLGHPQETQYF. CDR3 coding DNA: TGTGCCAGCTCACCCCTTGGACATCCCCAAGAGACCCAGTACTTC.

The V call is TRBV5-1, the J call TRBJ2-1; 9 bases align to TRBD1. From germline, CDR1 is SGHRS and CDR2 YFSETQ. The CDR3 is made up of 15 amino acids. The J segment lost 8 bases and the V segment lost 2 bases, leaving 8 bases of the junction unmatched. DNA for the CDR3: TGCGCCAGCAGCTTCCGGGGACAGGGTGATGATGAGCAGTTCTTC. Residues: CASSFRGQGDDEQFF.

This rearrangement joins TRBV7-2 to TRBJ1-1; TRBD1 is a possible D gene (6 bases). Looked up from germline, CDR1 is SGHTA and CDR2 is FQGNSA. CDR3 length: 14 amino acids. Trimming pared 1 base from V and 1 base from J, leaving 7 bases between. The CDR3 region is CASSLEQGNTEAFF. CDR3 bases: TGTGCCAGCAGCTTAGAACAGGGGAACACTGAAGCTTTCTTT.

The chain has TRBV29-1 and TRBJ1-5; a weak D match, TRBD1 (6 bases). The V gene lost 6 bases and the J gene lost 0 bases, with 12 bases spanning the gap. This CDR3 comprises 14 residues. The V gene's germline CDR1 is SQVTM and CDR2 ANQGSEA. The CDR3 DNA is TGCAGCGTGGGGACGGGACATAGCAATCAGCCCCAGCATTTT. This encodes CSVGTGHSNQPQHF.

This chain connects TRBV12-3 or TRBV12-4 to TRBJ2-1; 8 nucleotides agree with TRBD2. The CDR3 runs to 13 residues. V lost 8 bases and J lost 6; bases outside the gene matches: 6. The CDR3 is CASSWTSRNEQFF. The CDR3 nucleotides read TGTGCCAGCTCCTGGACTAGCCGCAATGAGCAGTTCTTC.

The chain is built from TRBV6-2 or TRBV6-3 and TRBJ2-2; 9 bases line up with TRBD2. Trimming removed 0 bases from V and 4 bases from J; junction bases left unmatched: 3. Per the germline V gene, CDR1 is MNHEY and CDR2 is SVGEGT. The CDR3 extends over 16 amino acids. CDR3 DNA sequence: TGTGCCAGCAGTTACTCTGCTAGCGGGGTCACCGGGGAGCTGTTTTTT. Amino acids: CASSYSASGVTGELFF.

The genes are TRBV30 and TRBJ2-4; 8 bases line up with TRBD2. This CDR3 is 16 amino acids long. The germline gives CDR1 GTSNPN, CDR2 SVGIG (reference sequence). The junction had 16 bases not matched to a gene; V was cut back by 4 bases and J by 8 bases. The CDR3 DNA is TGTGCCTGGACGAGTCGGGAGGGCCGGGTAGGGGACATTCAGTACTTC. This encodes CAWTSREGRVGDIQYF.

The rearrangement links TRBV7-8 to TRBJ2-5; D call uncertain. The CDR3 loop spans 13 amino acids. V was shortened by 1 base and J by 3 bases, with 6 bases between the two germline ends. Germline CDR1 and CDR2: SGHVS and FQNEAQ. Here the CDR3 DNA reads TGTGCCAGCAGCTTAGATGTAGAAGAGACCCAGTACTTC. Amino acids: CASSLDVEETQYF.

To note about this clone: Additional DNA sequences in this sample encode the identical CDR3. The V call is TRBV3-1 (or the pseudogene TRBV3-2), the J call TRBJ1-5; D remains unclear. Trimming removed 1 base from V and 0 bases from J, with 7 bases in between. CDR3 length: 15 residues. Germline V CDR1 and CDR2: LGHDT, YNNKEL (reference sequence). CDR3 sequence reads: CASSQGAYSNQPQHF. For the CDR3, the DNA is TGTGCCAGCAGCCAAGGCGCCTATAGCAATCAGCCCCAGCATTTT.

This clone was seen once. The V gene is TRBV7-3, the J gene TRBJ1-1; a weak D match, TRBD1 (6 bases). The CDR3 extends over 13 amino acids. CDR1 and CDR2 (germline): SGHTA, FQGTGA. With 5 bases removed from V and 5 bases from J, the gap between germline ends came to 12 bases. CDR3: CASSRVGATEAFF. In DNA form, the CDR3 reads TGTGCCAGCAGCCGAGTGGGGGCGACTGAAGCTTTCTTT.

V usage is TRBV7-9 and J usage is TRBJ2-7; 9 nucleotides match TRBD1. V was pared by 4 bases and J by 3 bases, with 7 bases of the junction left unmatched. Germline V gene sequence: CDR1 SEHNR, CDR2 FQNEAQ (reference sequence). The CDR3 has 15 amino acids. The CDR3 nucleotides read TGTGCCAGCAGCTGGGACAGGGTGGCGATCTACGAGCAGTACTTC. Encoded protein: CASSWDRVAIYEQYF.

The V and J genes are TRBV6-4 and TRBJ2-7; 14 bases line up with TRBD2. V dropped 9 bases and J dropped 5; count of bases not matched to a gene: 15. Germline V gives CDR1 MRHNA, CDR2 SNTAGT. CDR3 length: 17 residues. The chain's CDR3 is CARSSPGLAGDTNEQYF. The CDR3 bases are TGTGCCAGGTCCTCACCGGGACTAGCGGGAGACACTAACGAGCAGTACTTC.

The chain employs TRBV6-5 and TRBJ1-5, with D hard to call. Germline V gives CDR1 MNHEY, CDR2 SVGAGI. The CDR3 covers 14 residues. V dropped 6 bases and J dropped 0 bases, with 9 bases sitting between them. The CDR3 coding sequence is TGTGCCAGCAGGGGAGCGGATAGCAATCAGCCCCAGCATTTT. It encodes CASRGADSNQPQHF.

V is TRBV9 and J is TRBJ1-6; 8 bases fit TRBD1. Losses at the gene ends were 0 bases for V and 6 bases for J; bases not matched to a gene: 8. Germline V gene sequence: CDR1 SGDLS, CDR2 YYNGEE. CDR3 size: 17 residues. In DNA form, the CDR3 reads TGTGCCAGCAGCGTAGCTAGTGGGACAGGTTTTAATTCACCCCTCCACTTT. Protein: CASSVASGTGFNSPLHF.

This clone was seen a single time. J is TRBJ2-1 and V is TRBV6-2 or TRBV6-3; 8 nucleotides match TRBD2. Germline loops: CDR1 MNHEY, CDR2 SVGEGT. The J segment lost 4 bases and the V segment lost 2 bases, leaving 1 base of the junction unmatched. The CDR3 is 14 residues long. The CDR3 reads CASSYRGGYNEQFF. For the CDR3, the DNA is TGTGCCAGCAGTTACCGGGGGGGTTACAATGAGCAGTTCTTC.

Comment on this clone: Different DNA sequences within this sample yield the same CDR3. CDR3: CASSSPGGRGNYGYTF. Written as DNA, the CDR3 is TGTGCCAGCAGTTCACCGGGCGGAAGGGGAAACTATGGCTACACCTTC. V gene TRBV27 combines with J gene TRBJ1-2; tentatively, D is TRBD1 (5 bases). V lost 4 bases and J 2 bases, leaving 17 bases between the germline ends. Germline CDR1 reads MNHEY; CDR2 reads SMNVEV (reference sequence). CDR3 length: 16 amino acids.

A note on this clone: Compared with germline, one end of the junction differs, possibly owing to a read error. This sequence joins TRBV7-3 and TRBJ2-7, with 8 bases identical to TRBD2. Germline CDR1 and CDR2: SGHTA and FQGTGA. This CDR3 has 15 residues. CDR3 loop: CASSLVPAGDYEQCF. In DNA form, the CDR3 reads TGTGCCAGCAGCTTAGTGCCAGCGGGAGACTACGAGCAGTGCTTC.

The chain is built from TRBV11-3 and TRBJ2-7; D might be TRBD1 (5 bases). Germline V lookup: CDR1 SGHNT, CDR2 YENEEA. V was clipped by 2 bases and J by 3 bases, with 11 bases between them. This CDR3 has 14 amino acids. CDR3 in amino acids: CASSLSRDSYEQYF. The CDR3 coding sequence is TGTGCCAGCAGCTTAAGCCGCGACAGCTACGAGCAGTACTTC.

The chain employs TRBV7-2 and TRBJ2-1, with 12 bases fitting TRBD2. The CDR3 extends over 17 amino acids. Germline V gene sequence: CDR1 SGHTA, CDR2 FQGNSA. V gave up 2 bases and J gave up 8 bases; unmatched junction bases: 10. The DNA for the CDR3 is TGTGCCAGCAGCTTAACGGCTAGCGGGGGGGGTTCGGATGAGCAGTTCTTC. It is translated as CASSLTASGGGSDEQFF.

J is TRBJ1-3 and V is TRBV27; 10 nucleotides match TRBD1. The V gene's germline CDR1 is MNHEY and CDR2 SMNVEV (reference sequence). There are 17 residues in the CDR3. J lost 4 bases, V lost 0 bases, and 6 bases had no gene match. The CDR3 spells CASSLSWTGGLGNTIYF. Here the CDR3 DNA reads TGTGCCAGCAGTTTATCTTGGACAGGGGGGCTCGGAAACACCATATATTTT.